This section outlines one T cell receptor (beta chain) sequence together with its context. The CDR3 totals 16 residues. Trimming stripped 1 base from V and 0 bases from J, with 10 bases between. Per germline, CDR1 MRHNA and CDR2 SNTAGT. Assay used: immunoSEQ multiplex PCR; TCRdb lists only in-frame clones, some missing. The sample lists over 120,000 clones; about 87% were seen once. The data are from a study of blood T cell repertoires in COVID-19. V usage is TRBV6-4 and J usage is TRBJ2-1; maybe TRBD2 (5 bases). The sequence was collected from a woman between 50 and 59 years old with acute or convalescent COVID-19. The sequenced material came from peripheral blood. The CDR3 DNA reads as TGTGCCAGCAGTGACTTTCGAGGGCGCTCCTACAATGAGCAGTTCTTC. As protein: CASSDFRGRSYNEQFF.